This TCR beta chain originates from a study of T cells in Graves' hyperthyroidism and ophthalmopathy. Study findings and constraints: Median prediction lead before ophthalmopathy onset was 6 to 8 months with the model.

This clonotype was counted at least ten times. Its antigen is not identified. RNA transcripts served as the template for amplifying TCR beta CDR3 regions. The study used the HTBI primer set for a first-round RT-PCR of the TCR CDR3. MiXCR was run by TCRdb on the multiplex PCR reads, yielding one entry per CDR3 protein. The repertoire holds about 600,000 distinct CDR3 sequences, with approximately 15% as singletons. Between the trimmed V and J ends, which lost 5 bases and 4 bases, there was a span of 8 bases. This CDR3 region has 13 residues. This chain uses TRBV12-3 or TRBV12-4 with TRBJ1-4; D is ambiguous. The clonotype comes from a woman in her thirties or forties with Graves' ophthalmopathy. Sequences were obtained from blood. The CDR3 nucleotides are TGTGCCAGCAGTCCCTCGCTTAATGAAAAACTGTTTTTT. Residues: CASSPSLNEKLFF.